Included here is one TCR beta chain sequence, with context. The source of the sample is a study of T-cell memory formation after mild COVID-19. The CDR3 has 13 amino acids. Per germline, CDR1 SGHTA and CDR2 FQGTGA. V gave up 5 bases and J gave up 6 bases, with 10 bases separating them. Using its own MiXCR run on the 5' RACE reads, TCRdb lists one record per CDR3 protein. The data contain hundreds of thousands of distinct CDR3 sequences, more than 20% of them seen just once; the ten biggest clones take up 13%. The chain uses TRBV7-3 and TRBJ2-2; a possible D gene is TRBD1 (6 bases). This TCR was sampled from an adult woman who had mild COVID-19 (a few samples of this study predate the infection). Cell type and time point are not known. The source material was PBMCs or a T cell subset sorted from them (not recorded which). This chain's CDR3 is CASSTTGSGELFF. The DNA of the CDR3 is TGTGCCAGCAGCACTACAGGGTCCGGGGAGCTGTTTTTT.